This TCR beta chain was identified in a study of blood T cell repertoires in COVID-19. Across the study: COVID-19 samples, acute and convalescent, were from the United States, Italy and Spain.

Original handling: Using reference gene primer amplification, nucleated cell counts were estimated. Sequencing used immunoSEQ multiplex PCR; TCRdb keeps in-frame clones, though not all of them. From that table come the V and J calls and clone size; the DNA was used to work out D and trimming. Here the sample spans 160,000 or so clones, roughly 90% being singletons. Which cohort a participant joined came from the clinical history participants gave. Cohort 3 recovered donors had two negative PCRs, clearance, or symptom resolution. Trimming cost V 0 bases and J 5 bases, with 17 bases left between them. There are 16 residues in the CDR3. CDR1 and CDR2 (germline): SGDLS, YYNGEE.

Sequencing was performed on PBMCs or T cells enriched from blood (not recorded which). The receptor's source is a woman between 50 and 59 years old who had recovered from COVID-19. V usage is TRBV9 and J usage is TRBJ2-5; a weak D match, TRBD2 (5 bases). The CDR3 reads CASSVAPIRGQETQYF. The CDR3 DNA reads as TGTGCCAGCAGCGTAGCACCGATCCGGGGTCAGGAGACCCAGTACTTC.